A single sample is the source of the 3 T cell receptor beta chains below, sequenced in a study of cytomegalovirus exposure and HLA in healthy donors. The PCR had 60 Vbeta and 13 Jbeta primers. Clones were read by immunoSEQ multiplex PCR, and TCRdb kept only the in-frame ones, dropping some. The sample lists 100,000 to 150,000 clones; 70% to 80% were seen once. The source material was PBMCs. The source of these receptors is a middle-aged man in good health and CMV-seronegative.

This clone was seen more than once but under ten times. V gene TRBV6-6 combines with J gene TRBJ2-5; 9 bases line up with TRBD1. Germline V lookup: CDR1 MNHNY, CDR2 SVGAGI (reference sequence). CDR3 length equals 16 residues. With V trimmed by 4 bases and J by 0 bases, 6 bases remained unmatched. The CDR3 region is CASSLTGTGHQETQYF. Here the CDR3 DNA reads TGTGCCAGCAGTTTAACCGGGACAGGGCACCAAGAGACCCAGTACTTC.

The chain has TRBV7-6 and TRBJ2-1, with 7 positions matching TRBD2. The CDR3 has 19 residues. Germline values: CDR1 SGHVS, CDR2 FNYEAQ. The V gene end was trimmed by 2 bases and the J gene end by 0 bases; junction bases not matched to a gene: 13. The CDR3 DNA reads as TGTGCCAGCAGCTTAAGGCCATCTTCCACGGGGGGCTCCTACAATGAGCAGTTCTTC. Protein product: CASSLRPSSTGGSYNEQFF.

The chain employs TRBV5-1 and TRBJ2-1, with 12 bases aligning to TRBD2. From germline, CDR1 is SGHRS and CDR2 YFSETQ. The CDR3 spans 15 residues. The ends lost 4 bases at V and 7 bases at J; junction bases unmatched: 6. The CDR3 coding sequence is TGCGCCAGCAGCGAGGGGACTAGCGGGTGGAATGAGCAGTTCTTC. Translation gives CASSEGTSGWNEQFF.